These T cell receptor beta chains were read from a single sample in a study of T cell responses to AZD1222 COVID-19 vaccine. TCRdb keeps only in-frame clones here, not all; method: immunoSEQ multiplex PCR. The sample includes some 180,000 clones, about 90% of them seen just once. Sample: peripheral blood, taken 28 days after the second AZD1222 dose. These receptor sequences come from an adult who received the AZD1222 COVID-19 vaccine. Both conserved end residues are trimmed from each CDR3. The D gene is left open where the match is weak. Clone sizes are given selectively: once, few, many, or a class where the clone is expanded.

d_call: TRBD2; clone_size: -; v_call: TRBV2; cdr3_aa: ASSVSGGAYNEQF
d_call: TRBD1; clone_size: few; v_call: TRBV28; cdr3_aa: ASLEQGANEAF
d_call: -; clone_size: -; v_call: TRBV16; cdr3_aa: ASSQGAAYEQY
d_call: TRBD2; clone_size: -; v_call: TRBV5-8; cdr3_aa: ASSLAGLAGVSETQY
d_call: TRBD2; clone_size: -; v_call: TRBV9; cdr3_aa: ASSVGRTSSGEQF
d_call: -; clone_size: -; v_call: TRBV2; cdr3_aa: ASKSGSEGEKLF
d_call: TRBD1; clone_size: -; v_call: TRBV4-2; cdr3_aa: ASSQEGTGLYGYT
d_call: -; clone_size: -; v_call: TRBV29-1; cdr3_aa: SVDRGHSYNEQF
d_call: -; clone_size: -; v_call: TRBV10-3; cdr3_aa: AISPPGSYNEQF
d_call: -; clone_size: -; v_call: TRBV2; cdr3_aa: ASNVGSSYNSPLH
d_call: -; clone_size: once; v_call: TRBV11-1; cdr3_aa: ASSLARGNDGYT
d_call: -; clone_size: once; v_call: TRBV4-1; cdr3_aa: ASSQDLWGNTEAF
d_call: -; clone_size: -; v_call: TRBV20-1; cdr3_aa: SASEDSDTQY
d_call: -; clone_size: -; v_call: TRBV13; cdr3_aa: ASSLEGRTSTDTQY
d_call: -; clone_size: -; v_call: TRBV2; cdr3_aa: ASSEQHDTQY
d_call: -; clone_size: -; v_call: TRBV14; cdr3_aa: ASSQGQRANTGELF
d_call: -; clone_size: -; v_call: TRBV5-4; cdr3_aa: ASSRVLETQY
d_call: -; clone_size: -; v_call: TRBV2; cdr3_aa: ASRTGVQETQY
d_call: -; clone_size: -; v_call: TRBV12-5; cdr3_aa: ASARGGPSGANVLT
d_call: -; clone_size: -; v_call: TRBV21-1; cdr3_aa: ASSKKGDRRRSTDTQY
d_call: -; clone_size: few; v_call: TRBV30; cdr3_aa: AWSKKRGANYGYT
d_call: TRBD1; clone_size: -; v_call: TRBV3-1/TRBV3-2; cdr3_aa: ASSQGWDSNYGYT
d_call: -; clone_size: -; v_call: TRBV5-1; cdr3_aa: ASSLGPTEKLF
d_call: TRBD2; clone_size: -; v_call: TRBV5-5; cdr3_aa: ASSSGGHTDTQY
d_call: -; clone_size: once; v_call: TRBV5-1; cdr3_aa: ASRRSPDSTGELF
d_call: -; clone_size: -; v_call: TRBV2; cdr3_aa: ASSSSPHTGELF
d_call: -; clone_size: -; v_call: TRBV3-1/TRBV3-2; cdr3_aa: ASSRLGNEQF
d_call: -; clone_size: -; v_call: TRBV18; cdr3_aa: ASSPQGKQPQH
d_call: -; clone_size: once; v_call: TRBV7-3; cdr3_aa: ASSLTSGYNEQF
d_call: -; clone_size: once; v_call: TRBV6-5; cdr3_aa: ASSYFGQMNTEAF
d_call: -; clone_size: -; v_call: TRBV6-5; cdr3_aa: ASSRRGSNYGYT
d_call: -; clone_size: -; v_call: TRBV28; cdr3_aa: ASALAGSRSYEQY
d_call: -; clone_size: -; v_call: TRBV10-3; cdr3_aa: AVNARGAGWEQY
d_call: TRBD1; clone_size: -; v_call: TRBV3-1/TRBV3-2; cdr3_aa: ASSQQGDYGYT
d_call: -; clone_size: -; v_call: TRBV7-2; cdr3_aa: ASSLGTPGDTIY
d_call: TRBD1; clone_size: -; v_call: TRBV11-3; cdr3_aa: ASSSLSGGNQETQY
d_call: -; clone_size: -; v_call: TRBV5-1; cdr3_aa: ASSAQGFGNSPLH
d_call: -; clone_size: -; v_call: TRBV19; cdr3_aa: ASSIVPNEQF
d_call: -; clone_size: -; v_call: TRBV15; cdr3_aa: ATSGWGGAPGEKLF